This TCR beta chain was captured in a study of shared clonotypes between healthy human individuals (dated by TCRdb to 2020 to 2022). About the investigation overall: The cohort comprised two women and a few men aged 18 to 49 years. Libraries were prepared and TCR repertoires were sequenced by different laboratories using diverse techniques, in order to increase sequencing depth and limit assay-specific biases. For each donor, CD4 naive and CD4 memory were each run on three plates, CD8 naive on two plates, and CD8 memory on one plate. Leukapheresis yielded between about 0.94 and 10 billion PBMCs per donor. To estimate repertoire size and how much clonotype sharing occurs between individuals, the study deeply sequenced the blood TCR repertoires of about five healthy adults. The investigation overall reported the following: Larger estimated clonotype richness was generally found for naive subsets than for memory subsets. Pairwise subsampling led to the expectation that sequencing depth would affect the degree of clonotype sharing among donors. The small number of donors limited the genetic and exposure-history diversity represented. Sampling was restricted to blood, and TCR repertoires in tissues likely differ from the TCR repertoires found in blood. Sharing across several donors was observed for about 5% of naive CD4, over 3% of naive CD8, about 2.3% of memory CD4, and less than 0.45% of memory CD8 clonotypes. Compared with non-shared clonotypes, the clonotypes found in all four sorted-subset donors had higher generation probabilities. Incomplete sequencing was indicated by rarefaction of sorted-subset datasets, despite the large sequencing depth.

Healthy HIV-negative adults with no recently reported acute infections or vaccinations were included as donors. Every donor was a Caucasian adult residing in Nashville, Tennessee, USA. CD4+ T cells were enriched through magnetic negative selection, after which naive cells were positively selected on CD45RA and the remaining negative fraction served as the memory subset. Blood was collected by leukapheresis, and PBMCs were isolated by Ficoll-Histopaque density gradient centrifugation and then cryopreserved in liquid nitrogen vapor phase. Analytical flow cytometry was used to check the purity and quantity of every magnetically sorted T cell population. Each sorted fraction had its genomic DNA isolated and then quantified by UV absorbance on a Nanodrop 2000c. This clone was seen only once. It has no known antigen specificity. Per-nucleotide qualities are absent, and no much larger clonotype sits a single base away.

Using the deep immunoSEQ assay, multiplex PCR amplified TCR CDR3 regions from genomic DNA. Extracted genomic DNA from each cell subset was spread evenly across all wells of several immunoSEQ 96-well plates, with each plate serving as a replicate. For sorted subsets, roughly 200 ng of genomic DNA, equivalent to some 30,000 T cell genomes, went into each replicate PCR. The purified libraries were quantified using a Qubit 3.0 fluorometer, sized with a Bioanalyzer 2100, and then quantified again using the KAPA Library Quantification kit. Every immunoSEQ 96-well plate was sequenced on a separate single-read 150-cycle Illumina NextSeq 550 flow cell. The study's processing was this. Because the immunoSEQ output included only junctional sequences and no quality scores, the filtering could not be the same as the filtering used for full-length reads. Sequences were annotated with PyIR, a Python wrapper for IgBLAST v1.9, and V/J genes and CDR3 were assigned using IMGT germline references. Reads were removed for weak V/J assignments (E-value above 1e-6), missing CDR3, stop codons, out-of-frame junctions, or ambiguous translated residues. V3J clonotypes were defined as sequences sharing the same inferred V gene, J gene, and CDR3 amino acid sequence. Percentage overlap between repertoires was computed as shared unique clonotypes divided by the size of the smaller repertoire. Repertoire richness was assessed with RTK rarefaction, the Chao1 estimator, and Recon v2.1 estimates of unobserved clonotypes. OLGA was used to compute generation probabilities for all TCRbeta clonotypes that the gDNA method yielded from a handful of donors. TCRdb provides this immuneACCESS table in a form limited to in-frame rearrangements. Some clones are lacking; in checked studies, under half of them reflect an unresolved V gene, and why the rest are absent is not known. From that table come the V and J calls and clone size; the DNA was used to work out D and trimming. For this sample the table gives about 1.1 million clones, of which approximately 78% were detected only once. The leading ten clones occupy 0.5% to 0.65% of the sample.

V ends up 1 base short and J 4 bases short, with an unmatched junction base count of 10. Reading from cysteine to phenylalanine, the CDR3 counts 17 amino acids. Of all the DNA, just the CDR3 is kept, 51 bases in frame from base 1. CDR1 and CDR2, looked up from the germline V gene, are MGHRA and YSYEKL. The chain employs TRBV4-1 and TRBJ1-5, and 7 junctional nucleotides match TRBD1. The receptor comes from a man aged 18 to 35 in good health. Some clones in this sample may be carry-over from other donors' samples. The source material was memory CD4+ T cells from PBMCs. The sample's cell subset or site label, in plain terms: CD45RA-negative fraction. The CDR3 is CASSQVLGGQTNQPQHF. The nucleotides read TGCGCCAGCAGCCAAGTATTAGGGGGACAGACAAATCAGCCCCAGCATTTT.